Listed here are 22 T cell receptor beta chains from one sample, sequenced in a study of blood T cell repertoires in COVID-19. Profiling relied on immunoSEQ multiplex PCR, and the TCRdb table lists in-frame clones only, not all of them. The profile shows approximately 74,000 clones, 70% to 90% of them singletons. Sequencing was done on a sample of peripheral blood. The receptors derive from a man aged 65 to 79 with acute or convalescent COVID-19.

The CDR3: CASSQERGNTIYF. DNA of the CDR3: TGTGCCAGCAGCCAAGAGCGGGGAAACACCATATATTTT. This chain uses TRBV4-2 with TRBJ1-3, with D hard to call. Trimming removed 0 bases from V and 4 bases from J, with 4 bases in between. The V gene's germline CDR1 is LGHNA and CDR2 YNFKEQ. CDR3 length: 13 residues.

V is TRBV11-2 and J is TRBJ1-6; tentatively, D is TRBD1 (5 bases). This CDR3 is 15 amino acids long. V lost 2 bases to trimming and J lost 5 bases, with 10 bases between them. Looked up from germline, CDR1 is SGHAT and CDR2 is FQNNGV. Written as DNA, the CDR3 is TGTGCCAGCAGCTTAAATCAGGGAAATAATTCACCCCTCCACTTT. Translated, it gives CASSLNQGNNSPLHF.

This clone was seen once. CDR3 sequence: CASSLRQVDNSPLHF. The CDR3 nucleotides read TGTGCCAGCAGCTTGCGACAGGTTGATAATTCACCCCTCCACTTT. The V gene is TRBV7-9, the J gene TRBJ1-6; weak D call: TRBD1 (6 bases). CDR1 SEHNR and CDR2 FQNEAQ come from the germline V gene (reference sequence). CDR3 length: 15 amino acids. V was cut by 3 bases and J by 5 bases, with 11 bases left in between.

This chain connects TRBV19 to TRBJ2-1; 11 bases line up with TRBD1. The CDR3 has 13 amino acids. V was pared by 7 bases and J by 8 bases, with 4 bases of the junction left unmatched. CDR1 and CDR2 (germline): LNHDA, SQIVND (reference sequence). The CDR3 here is CASTLDRGHEQFF. In DNA form, the CDR3 reads TGTGCCAGTACCCTGGACAGGGGGCATGAGCAGTTCTTC.

This chain uses TRBV6-1 with TRBJ1-2; TRBD1 might be the D (5 bases). The CDR3 covers 13 residues. Germline CDR1 MNHNS, CDR2 SASEGT. V was trimmed by 2 bases and J by 7 bases, leaving 11 bases between them. This CDR3 is CASSERGLTGYTF. The CDR3 DNA sequence: TGTGCCAGCAGTGAAAGGGGTCTGACTGGCTACACCTTC.

This chain uses TRBV6-5 with TRBJ2-7; TRBD1 matches at 11 bases. CDR1 and CDR2 (germline): MNHEY, SVGAGI. This CDR3 is 15 amino acids long. V was clipped by 4 bases and J by 6 bases; unmatched bases: 8. The CDR3 DNA follows: TGTGCCAGCAGTTCTCCCGGGACAGGGGGGCGCGAGCAGTACTTC. It encodes CASSSPGTGGREQYF.

The chain has TRBV12-5 and TRBJ1-5; D unclear. Germline assignment: CDR1 LGHNT and CDR2 FRNRAP. The CDR3 is made up of 10 amino acids. Trimming removed 7 bases from V and 4 bases from J, with 2 bases in between. CDR3 protein: CASANQPQHF. CDR3 sequence (DNA): TGTGCTAGTGCGAATCAGCCCCAGCATTTT.

This clone was counted a few times. This chain uses TRBV9 with TRBJ1-4; D is unresolved. The CDR3 is made up of 15 amino acids. Germline-derived CDR1 and CDR2 are SGDLS and YYNGEE. Trimming cost V 4 bases and J 1 base, with 11 bases left between them. CDR3 sequence reads: CASSRLSQTNEKLFF. For the CDR3, the DNA is TGTGCCAGCAGCCGACTATCCCAAACTAATGAAAAACTGTTTTTT.

J is TRBJ1-1 and V is TRBV6-5; TRBD1 aligns across 9 bases. CDR1 is MNHEY, CDR2 SVGAGI, per germline. CDR3 size: 15 residues. V lost 0 bases, J lost 8 bases, and 7 bases stayed unmatched. The CDR3 DNA reads TGTGCCAGCAGTTACTCCGTGGACAGGGGACGAGAAGCTTTCTTT. This codes for CASSYSVDRGREAFF.

The chain is built from TRBV7-2 and TRBJ2-7, with TRBD1 matching 7 bases. Unmatched junction bases numbered 9, after V lost 4 bases and J lost 6 bases. The germline CDR1 and CDR2 sequences are SGHTA and FQGNSA. This CDR3 has 14 residues. CDR3 loop: CASSYGVSGGEQYF. CDR3 DNA sequence: TGTGCCAGCAGCTATGGAGTGTCAGGGGGCGAGCAGTACTTC.

The chain couples TRBV28 to TRBJ2-5; D may be TRBD2 (6 bases). The CDR3 consists of 16 residues. The germline CDR1 and CDR2 sequences are MDHEN and SYDVKM. Trimming cost V 2 bases and J 1 base, with 14 bases left between them. CDR3 nucleotide sequence: TGTGCCAGCAGTTTACAGGACCTGGGGGGCCAAGAGACCCAGTACTTC. This codes for CASSLQDLGGQETQYF.

This clone has a single count. The chain combines TRBV7-6 with TRBJ2-7; 12 nucleotides align to TRBD1. The CDR3 length is 15 residues. Unmatched junction bases numbered 6, after V lost 5 bases and J lost 4 bases. Germline assignment: CDR1 SGHVS and CDR2 FNYEAQ. Here the CDR3 reads CASSRDRGRSYEQYF. The CDR3, as DNA: TGTGCCAGCAGCCGGGACAGGGGGCGTTCTTACGAGCAGTACTTC.

This chain joins TRBV28 and TRBJ2-3, with TRBD2 as a possible D gene (6 bases). V gave up 5 bases and J gave up 14 bases, with 17 bases separating them. The germline V gene has CDR1 MDHEN and CDR2 SYDVKM. The CDR3 runs to 12 residues. The CDR3 DNA reads as TGTGCCAGCAGTAACGGGGGATCCCCAGTGTATTTT. As protein: CASSNGGSPVYF.

The chain uses TRBV10-3 and TRBJ1-6; D perhaps matches TRBD1 (5 bases). Trimming left V 11 bases short and J 5 bases short, with 13 bases between. Germline V gene sequence: CDR1 ENHRY, CDR2 SYGVKD. The length of the CDR3 is 13 residues. The CDR3 region has the DNA TGTGCCCAACGGGCAGGGAATAATTCACCCCTCCACTTT. As protein: CAQRAGNNSPLHF.

The V call is TRBV5-4, the J call TRBJ2-3, with 7 bases matching TRBD2. The CDR3 consists of 17 residues. Per germline, CDR1 SGHNT and CDR2 YYREEE (reference sequence). J lost 0 bases, V lost 1 base, and 8 bases had no gene match. CDR3 nucleotide sequence: TGTGCCAGCAGCTTGTATGTTGGCGGGAGAAGCACAGATACGCAGTATTTT. It translates to CASSLYVGGRSTDTQYF.

This chain uses TRBV28 with TRBJ2-7; 7 positions agree with TRBD1. Unmatched junction bases numbered 12, after V lost 4 bases and J lost 6 bases. Per germline, CDR1 MDHEN and CDR2 SYDVKM. The CDR3 contains 15 residues. CDR3 sequence: CASSSGDRRLGEQYF. CDR3 nucleotides: TGTGCCAGCAGTTCCGGGGACAGACGATTGGGCGAGCAGTACTTC.

The J gene is TRBJ1-4, the V gene TRBV5-4; weak D call: TRBD1 (5 bases). This CDR3 has 16 residues. Germline V gene data show CDR1 as SGHNT and CDR2 as YYREEE (reference sequence). V lost 2 bases to trimming and J lost 0 bases, with 11 bases between them. The CDR3 bases are TGTGCCAGCAGCTTCCGGGACTATGCAACTAATGAAAAACTGTTTTTT. It is translated as CASSFRDYATNEKLFF.

CDR3 bases: TGCGCCTCAGGGGAAAGGGGCTACGAGCAGTACTTC. Residues: CASGERGYEQYF. The rearrangement links TRBV4-1 to TRBJ2-7; D possibly corresponds to TRBD1 (6 bases). The CDR3 contains 12 residues. In germline, CDR1 is MGHRA, CDR2 YSYEKL. V was cut by 11 bases and J by 3 bases, with 14 bases left in between.

The chain links TRBV25-1 to TRBJ2-7; 9 positions agree with TRBD1. The junction had 13 bases not matched to a gene; V was cut back by 6 bases and J by 4 bases. The CDR3 covers 16 residues. Germline V gene sequence: CDR1 MGHDK, CDR2 SYGVNS. The CDR3 DNA reads TGTGCCAGCAGGCCTTCTGGAACAGGGGGCTTGTACGAGCAGTACTTC. This gives the protein CASRPSGTGGLYEQYF.

The rearrangement links TRBV18 to TRBJ2-7; TRBD1 agrees at 11 bases. With V trimmed by 5 bases and J by 2 bases, 2 bases remained unmatched. The CDR3 totals 14 residues. Germline V gene lookup returns CDR1 KGHSH and CDR2 LQKENI. The CDR3 region is CASSLGQGAYEQYF. The CDR3 coding sequence is TGTGCCAGCTCATTGGGACAGGGGGCCTACGAGCAGTACTTC.

This rearrangement joins TRBV14 to TRBJ1-6; D is perhaps TRBD1 (6 bases). The CDR3 loop spans 15 amino acids. With 4 bases removed from V and 9 bases from J, the gap between germline ends came to 16 bases. CDR1 SGHDN and CDR2 FVKESK come from the germline V gene. The CDR3 sequence is CASSREQGYGSPLHF. The DNA of the CDR3 is TGTGCCAGCAGCCGGGAACAGGGTTACGGTTCACCCCTCCACTTT. The variable domain in full, completed from reference TRBV14 and TRBJ1-6, reads EAGVTQFPSHSVIEKGQTVTLRCDPISGHDNLYWYRRVMGKEIKFLLHFVKESKQDESGMPNNRFLAERTGGTYSTLKVQPAELEDSGVYFCASSREQGYGSPLHFGNGTRLTVT.

The chain is built from TRBV9 and TRBJ2-5; D not resolved. This CDR3 spans 14 amino acids. V was pared by 4 bases and J by 4 bases, with 14 bases between. CDR1 is SGDLS, CDR2 YYNGEE, per germline. The CDR3 nucleotides are TGTGCCAGCAGCCCCTCGGTTGCAGGAGAGACCCAGTACTTC. This translates into CASSPSVAGETQYF.